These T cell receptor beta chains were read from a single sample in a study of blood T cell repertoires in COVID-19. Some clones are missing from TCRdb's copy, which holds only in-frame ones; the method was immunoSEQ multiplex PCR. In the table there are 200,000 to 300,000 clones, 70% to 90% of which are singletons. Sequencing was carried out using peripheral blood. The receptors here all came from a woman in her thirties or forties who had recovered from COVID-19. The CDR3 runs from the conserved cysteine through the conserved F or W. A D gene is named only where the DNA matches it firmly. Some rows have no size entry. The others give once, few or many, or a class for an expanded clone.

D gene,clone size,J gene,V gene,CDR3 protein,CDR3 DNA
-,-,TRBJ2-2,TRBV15,CATSNQPNRAGELFF,TGTGCCACCAGCAATCAGCCCAACAGGGCCGGGGAGCTGTTTTTT
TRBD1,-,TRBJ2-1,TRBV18,CASSPGTESYNEQFF,TGTGCCAGCTCACCTGGGACAGAGTCCTACAATGAGCAGTTCTTC
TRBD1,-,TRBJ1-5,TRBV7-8,CASSLGAGGSNQPQHF,TGTGCCAGCAGCTTAGGAGCAGGGGGTAGCAATCAGCCCCAGCATTTT
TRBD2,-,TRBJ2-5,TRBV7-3,CASSLGSGRGETQYF,TGTGCCAGCAGCTTAGGATCAGGGAGGGGAGAGACCCAGTACTTC
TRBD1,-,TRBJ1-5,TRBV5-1,CASSFLPGQGGNQPQHF,TGCGCCAGCAGCTTTTTGCCCGGGCAGGGGGGCAATCAGCCCCAGCATTTT
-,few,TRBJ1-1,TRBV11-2,CASSLSARANTEAFF,TGTGCCAGCAGCTTGTCGGCCAGGGCGAACACTGAAGCTTTCTTT
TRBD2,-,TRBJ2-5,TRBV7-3,CASSLSGGLALQETQYF,TGTGCCAGCAGCTTAAGTGGGGGACTAGCCCTCCAAGAGACCCAGTACTTC
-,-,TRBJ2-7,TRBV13,CVTQEGYEQYF,TGCGTTACACAGGAGGGCTACGAGCAGTACTTC
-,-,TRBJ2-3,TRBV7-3,CASSLTPFGGASTDTQYF,TGTGCCAGCAGCTTAACCCCTTTCGGGGGTGCTAGCACAGATACGCAGTATTTT
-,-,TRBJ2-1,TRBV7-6,CASSPRKSSYNEQFF,TGTGCCAGCAGCCCCCGCAAGAGCTCCTACAATGAGCAGTTCTTC
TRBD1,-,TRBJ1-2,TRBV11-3,CASSLDQQGKTF,TGTGCCAGCAGCTTAGATCAACAGGGGAAGACCTTC
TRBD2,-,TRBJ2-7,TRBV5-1,CASSLAGTSEPYEQYF,TGCGCCAGCAGCTTGGCCGGGACTAGCGAGCCCTACGAGCAGTACTTC
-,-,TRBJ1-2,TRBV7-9,CASSLARAAYGYTF,TGTGCCAGCAGCTTAGCGCGGGCAGCCTATGGCTACACCTTC
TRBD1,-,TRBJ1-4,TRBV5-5,CASSWEPGTGLEKLFF,TGTGCCAGCAGCTGGGAACCCGGGACAGGGTTGGAAAAACTGTTTTTT
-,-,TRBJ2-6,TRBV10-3,CAISESTRGRGSGANVLTF,TGTGCCATCAGTGAGTCGACTCGGGGTAGAGGGTCTGGGGCCAACGTCCTGACTTTC
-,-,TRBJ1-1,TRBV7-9,CASSFGTRGTEAFF,TGTGCCAGCAGCTTCGGGACGCGGGGCACTGAAGCTTTCTTT
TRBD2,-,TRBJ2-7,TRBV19,CASSPRTSGSLEQYF,TGTGCCAGTAGTCCCCGGACTAGCGGGAGTCTCGAGCAGTACTTC
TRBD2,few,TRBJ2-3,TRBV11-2,CASSHGTILSTDTQYF,TGTGCCAGCAGCCACGGGACTATCCTTAGCACAGATACGCAGTATTTT
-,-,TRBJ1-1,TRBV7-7,CASSLRQGGENTEAFF,TGTGCTAGCAGCTTACGGCAGGGCGGTGAGAACACTGAAGCTTTCTTT
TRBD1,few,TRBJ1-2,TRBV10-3,CAITTGTGPRAYGYTF,TGTGCCATCACAACCGGGACAGGTCCCCGGGCCTATGGCTACACCTTC
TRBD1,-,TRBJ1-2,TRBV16,CASSQFSAGGNYGYTF,TGTGCCAGCAGCCAATTCTCGGCAGGGGGGAACTATGGCTACACCTTC
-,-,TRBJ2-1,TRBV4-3,CASSQDGRSRGEQFF,TGCGCCAGCAGCCAAGATGGTCGGTCCCGGGGGGAGCAGTTCTTC
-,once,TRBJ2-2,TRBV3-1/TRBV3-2,CASSHSHKGRSNTGELFF,TGTGCCAGCAGCCATTCCCACAAGGGGAGGTCGAACACCGGGGAGCTGTTTTTT
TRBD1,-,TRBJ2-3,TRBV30,CAWNPGQMTDTQYF,TGTGCCTGGAACCCGGGACAGATGACAGATACGCAGTATTTT
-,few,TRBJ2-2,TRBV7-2,CASSPNTGELFF,TGTGCCAGCAGCCCTAACACCGGGGAGCTGTTTTTT
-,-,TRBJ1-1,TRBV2,CASSLTVGDTEAFF,TGTGCCAGCAGTCTCACGGTCGGGGACACTGAAGCTTTCTTT
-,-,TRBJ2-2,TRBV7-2,CASSPTELTGELFF,TGTGCCAGCAGCCCGACAGAACTTACCGGGGAGCTGTTTTTT
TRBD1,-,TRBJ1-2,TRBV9,CASSLTPGQGADGYTF,TGTGCCAGCAGCCTAACCCCGGGACAGGGTGCTGATGGCTACACCTTC
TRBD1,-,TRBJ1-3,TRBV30,CAWSGTGEPGNTIYF,TGTGCCTGGAGCGGGACAGGAGAGCCTGGAAACACCATATATTTT
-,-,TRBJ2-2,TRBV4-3,CASSQDFGLASTGELFF,TGCGCCAGCAGCCAAGATTTCGGCCTAGCGAGCACCGGGGAGCTGTTTTTT
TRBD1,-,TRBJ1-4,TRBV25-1,CASSSPGQGEKLFF,TGTGCCAGCAGTTCCCCGGGACAGGGGGAAAAACTGTTTTTT
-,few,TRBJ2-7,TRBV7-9,CASSLIYYEQYF,TGTGCCAGCAGCCTCATCTACTACGAGCAGTACTTC
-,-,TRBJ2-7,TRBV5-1,CASSPGSGTYEQYF,TGCGCCAGCAGCCCCGGGTCGGGGACCTACGAGCAGTACTTC
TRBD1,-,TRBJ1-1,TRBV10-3,CALTGSLNTEAFF,TGTGCCCTGACAGGGAGCCTGAACACTGAAGCTTTCTTT
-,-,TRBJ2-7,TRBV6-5,CASSYSGGRSPYEQYF,TGTGCCAGCAGTTACTCCGGGGGAAGATCCCCCTACGAGCAGTACTTC
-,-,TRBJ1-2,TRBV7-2,CASSSRGGTLGYTF,TGTGCCAGCAGCTCCCGGGGAGGGACTCTTGGCTACACCTTC
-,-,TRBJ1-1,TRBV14,CASSPPTVLLNTEAFF,TGTGCCAGCAGCCCCCCGACAGTCCTCCTCAACACTGAAGCTTTCTTT
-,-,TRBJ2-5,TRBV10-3,CAISGPGSRAVETQYF,TGTGCCATCAGTGGCCCCGGGAGCAGGGCCGTTGAGACCCAGTACTTC
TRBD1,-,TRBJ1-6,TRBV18,CASSPSSGTGGRYSPLHF,TGTGCCAGCTCACCTTCCTCCGGGACAGGGGGCCGGTATTCACCCCTCCACTTT
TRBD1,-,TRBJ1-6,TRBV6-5,CASSSGRGPRGPLHF,TGTGCCAGCAGCTCAGGCAGGGGGCCACGGGGACCCCTCCACTTT
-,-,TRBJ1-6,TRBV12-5,CASALGGAYNSPLHF,TGTGCTAGTGCCTTGGGGGGGGCGTATAATTCACCCCTCCACTTT
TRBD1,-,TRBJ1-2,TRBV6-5,CASSYSWAGGYYGYTF,TGTGCCAGCAGTTACTCTTGGGCAGGGGGCTACTATGGCTACACCTTC
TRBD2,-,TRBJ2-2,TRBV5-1,CASSRNPSGLAANTGELFF,TGCGCCAGCAGCCGGAACCCCTCAGGACTAGCGGCCAACACCGGGGAGCTGTTTTTT
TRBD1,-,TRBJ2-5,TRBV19,CASSPPGTGETQYF,TGTGCCAGTAGTCCCCCCGGGACAGGAGAGACCCAGTACTTC
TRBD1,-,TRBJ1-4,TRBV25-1,CASTPDRGNEKLFF,TGTGCCAGCACCCCTGACAGGGGCAATGAAAAACTGTTTTTT
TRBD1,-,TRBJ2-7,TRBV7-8,CASSRGQGPPYEQYF,TGTGCCAGCAGCCGGGGACAGGGGCCCCCCTACGAGCAGTACTTC
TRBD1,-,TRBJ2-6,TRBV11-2,CASSRRTGLLVSGANVLTF,TGTGCCAGCAGCCGACGGACAGGGCTATTGGTCTCTGGGGCCAACGTCCTGACTTTC
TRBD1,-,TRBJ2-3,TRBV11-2,CASSPGQGLSTDTQYF,TGTGCCAGCAGCCCAGGACAGGGGCTAAGCACAGATACGCAGTATTTT
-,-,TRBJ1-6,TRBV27,CASSPRTVGSPLHF,TGTGCCAGCAGTCCCCGGACTGTCGGTTCACCCCTCCACTTT
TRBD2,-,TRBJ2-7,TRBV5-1,CASTSGSALPPLYEQYF,TGCGCCAGCACTAGCGGGAGCGCTTTGCCCCCACTCTACGAGCAGTACTTC